The rows below give T cell receptor beta chains drawn from one sample of a study of response to subunit inactivated influenza vaccine. TCRdb reprocessed the RT-PCR reads via MiXCR and lists one record per CDR3 protein. The table includes some 850,000 distinct CDR3 sequences, approximately 18% detected once. Specimen: PBMCs from blood, collected more than 4 days after vaccination. Receptor source: a man aged 50 to 59 who received an inactivated influenza vaccine. CDR3s include the opening cysteine and the closing phenylalanine or tryptophan. The D gene is left open where the match is weak. Size is stated for part of the rows, as once, few or many counts, or as a class when the clone is expanded.

size	J	D	V	CDR3	DNA
NA	TRBJ2-7	NA	TRBV4-3	CASSQEAESEQYF	TGCGCCAGCAGCCAAGAAGCGGAATCGGAGCAGTACTTC
NA	TRBJ2-6	TRBD1	TRBV20-1	CSASRQGLTGANVLTF	TGCAGTGCTAGCAGACAGGGGTTGACTGGGGCCAACGTCCTGACTTTC
NA	TRBJ2-1	NA	TRBV5-4	CASSLTGEVHNEQFF	TGTGCCAGCAGCTTGACTGGTGAGGTCCACAATGAGCAGTTCTTC
NA	TRBJ1-1	TRBD1	TRBV20-1	CSAATGVGSEAFF	TGCAGTGCCGCGACAGGGGTAGGATCTGAAGCTTTCTTT
many	TRBJ2-5	NA	TRBV2	CASSGLPPQYF	TGTGCCAGCAGTGGGCTGCCTCCCCAGTACTTC
NA	TRBJ2-2	NA	TRBV5-6	CASSLSGQEPGGELFF	TGTGCCAGCAGCTTGTCGGGGCAGGAGCCGGGCGGGGAGCTGTTTTTT
many	TRBJ1-3	TRBD1	TRBV4-2	CASSQDTGAGNTIYF	TGTGCCAGCAGCCAAGATACAGGGGCAGGAAACACCATATATTTT
NA	TRBJ2-7	TRBD2	TRBV5-1	CASSLERGEFYEQYF	TGCGCCAGCAGCTTGGAGCGGGGGGAATTCTACGAGCAGTACTTC
NA	TRBJ1-1	NA	TRBV12-3/TRBV12-4	CASTLRGIAEAFF	TGTGCCAGCACCCTTCGGGGAATTGCTGAAGCTTTCTTT
few	TRBJ2-1	TRBD1	TRBV5-6	CASSPDWTGVDEQFF	TGTGCCAGCAGCCCAGACTGGACAGGGGTGGATGAGCAGTTCTTC
few	TRBJ2-7	TRBD2	TRBV6-1	CASSRIGVGLVNRGEQYF	TGTGCCAGCAGTAGAATCGGCGTGGGACTAGTGAATCGAGGCGAGCAGTACTTC
few	TRBJ2-2	NA	TRBV10-3	CAITDGNTGELFF	TGTGCCATCACCGATGGGAACACCGGGGAGCTGTTTTTT
NA	TRBJ2-7	TRBD2	TRBV7-9	CASSFSGLAGAEQYF	TGTGCCAGCAGCTTCTCCGGACTAGCGGGAGCCGAGCAGTACTTC
NA	TRBJ1-6	NA	TRBV5-5	CASSLGQAWSPLHF	TGTGCCAGCAGCTTAGGCCAGGCATGGTCACCCCTCCACTTT
NA	TRBJ1-1	NA	TRBV4-2	CASSQEGQQNTEAFF	TGTGCCAGCAGCCAAGAGGGGCAACAGAACACTGAAGCTTTCTTT
NA	TRBJ2-5	NA	TRBV6-2/TRBV6-3	CASRGTEETQYF	TGTGCCAGCAGAGGCACGGAGGAGACCCAGTACTTC
many	TRBJ1-2	TRBD1	TRBV12-3/TRBV12-4	CASSPGGTGGYGYTF	TGTGCCAGCAGTCCCGGGGGAACAGGGGGCTATGGCTACACCTTC
NA	TRBJ1-2	NA	TRBV6-2/TRBV6-3	CASSQAVNYGYTF	TGTGCCAGCTCCCAGGCTGTTAACTATGGCTACACCTTC
NA	TRBJ2-6	NA	TRBV11-2	CASSLGLSAGANVLTF	TGTGCCAGCAGCTTAGGTTTGAGCGCTGGGGCCAACGTCCTGACTTTC
few	TRBJ2-3	NA	TRBV3-1	CASSQELWSGPTDTQYF	TGTGCCAGCAGCCAAGAGCTTTGGAGCGGACCCACAGATACGCAGTATTTT
NA	TRBJ1-2	TRBD1	TRBV5-1	CASSAGQNNYGYTF	TGCGCCAGCAGCGCGGGACAGAACAACTATGGCTACACCTTC
few	TRBJ1-1	NA	TRBV6-2/TRBV6-3	CASKRDTNTEAFF	TGTGCCTCTAAACGGGATACGAACACTGAAGCTTTCTTT